The next 9 T cell receptor beta chains were all read from a single sample in a study of cytomegalovirus exposure and HLA in healthy donors. The PCR had 60 Vbeta and 13 Jbeta primers. Using immunoSEQ multiplex PCR, the repertoire was profiled, and TCRdb retains in-frame clones only, with some absent. The sample comprises over 100,000 clones, approximately 70% of which are singletons, and about 0.92% rests with the top ten. Material for sequencing was PBMCs. The receptors shown here come from a woman aged 30 to 39 in good health and CMV-seronegative.

The DNA for the CDR3 is TGTGCCAGTAGTATAGAAACAAGGGGCACTATTGGCTACACCTTC. Its translation is CASSIETRGTIGYTF. This chain joins TRBV19 and TRBJ1-2; perhaps TRBD1 as D (5 bases). The V and J ends lost 0 bases and 7 bases respectively, with 15 bases between them. The germline gives CDR1 LNHDA, CDR2 SQIVND (reference sequence). CDR3 length: 15 residues.

This clone was recorded a few times. The chain combines TRBV6-1 with TRBJ1-3, with D tentatively TRBD1 (5 bases). Per the germline V gene, CDR1 is MNHNS and CDR2 is SASEGT. Between the trimmed V and J ends, which lost 4 bases and 2 bases, there was a span of 12 bases. The CDR3 has 15 residues. CDR3 sequence reads: CASSVEQAAGNTIYF. The CDR3 DNA reads TGTGCCAGCAGTGTAGAACAGGCGGCTGGAAACACCATATATTTT.

The rearrangement joins TRBV12-5 to TRBJ1-3; D possibly corresponds to TRBD1 (5 bases). Trimming pared 2 bases from V and 8 bases from J, leaving 7 bases between. The CDR3 is made up of 12 amino acids. Germline V lookup: CDR1 LGHNT, CDR2 FRNRAP. The CDR3 protein is CASGLQGYTIYF. CDR3 nucleotides: TGTGCTAGTGGTTTGCAGGGATACACCATATATTTT. The whole variable domain, filled in from reference TRBV12-5 and TRBJ1-3, reads DARVTQTPRHKVTEMGQEVTMRCQPILGHNTVFWYRQTMMQGLELLAYFRNRAPLDDSGMPKDRFSAEMPDATLATLKIQPSEPRDSAVYFCASGLQGYTIYFGEGSWLTVV.

The chain uses TRBV2 and TRBJ1-2; D gene uncertain. V lost 0 bases and J 0 bases, leaving 14 bases between the germline ends. The CDR3 spans 17 residues. Germline CDR1 reads SNHLY; CDR2 reads FYNNEI. This chain's CDR3 is CASSEALLGETNYGYTF. The CDR3 nucleotides are TGTGCCAGCAGTGAAGCGCTTCTGGGAGAAACTAACTATGGCTACACCTTC.

This clone was found a few times. This sequence joins TRBV5-1 and TRBJ1-1, with D unclear. The length of the CDR3 is 16 residues. The germline V gene has CDR1 SGHRS and CDR2 YFSETQ. Trimming took 5 bases from V and 1 from J, leaving 18 bases between them. This chain's CDR3 is CASRPDLLTANTEAFF. The CDR3 DNA reads as TGCGCCAGCAGGCCAGATCTACTCACAGCGAACACTGAAGCTTTCTTT.

This chain uses TRBV6-1 with TRBJ1-1, with D perhaps TRBD1 (6 bases). The CDR3 length is 15 residues. The V end lost 4 bases, the J end lost 1 base, and 13 bases lay between the germline ends. Germline lookup yields CDR1 MNHNS and CDR2 SASEGT. For the CDR3, the DNA is TGTGCCAGCAGTGCTCAGGGGCAACGGAACACTGAAGCTTTCTTT. It encodes CASSAQGQRNTEAFF.

This clone was detected a few times. The chain is built from TRBV29-1 and TRBJ2-3, with TRBD2 as a possible D gene (8 bases). CDR1 SQVTM and CDR2 ANQGSEA come from the germline V gene. The CDR3 has 16 residues. The V gene lost 6 bases and the J gene lost 3 bases, with 22 bases spanning the gap. The CDR3 nucleotides read TGCAGCGTCGGGGGATCGGGAGGGGGCCTAACAGATACGCAGTATTTT. As protein: CSVGGSGGGLTDTQYF.

This chain uses TRBV6-5 with TRBJ1-1, with D hard to call. CDR1 and CDR2 from the germline V gene are MNHEY and SVGAGI. Trimming shortened V by 4 bases and J by 5 bases, and 14 bases separated the two germline ends. This CDR3 spans 14 amino acids. CDR3 in amino acids: CASSSGRRGTEAFF. CDR3 nucleotide sequence: TGTGCCAGCAGTTCGGGCCGAAGAGGGACTGAAGCTTTCTTT.

The chain couples TRBV6-6 to TRBJ1-2; no reliable D call. This CDR3 is built from 15 residues. CDR1 MNHNY and CDR2 SVGAGI come from the germline V gene (reference sequence). Trimming stripped 0 bases from V and 2 bases from J, with 10 bases between. The CDR3 is CASSYSISTNYGYTF. The CDR3 nucleotides are TGTGCCAGCAGTTACTCCATCAGTACGAACTATGGCTACACCTTC.